Below, 9 T cell receptor beta chains from the same sample are listed, as sequenced in a study of breast tumors, draining lymph nodes, adjacent tissues. Samples came from axillary lymph nodes draining the breast cancer. TCRdb recomputed calls from the multiplex PCR reads with MiXCR, one row per CDR3 protein. This table holds over 130,000 distinct CDR3 sequences, 30% to 35% found once. Sequenced input: axillary lymph node tissue. These TCRs come from a female donor with breast cancer. Some clones in this sample may be carry-over from other donors' samples.

This clonotype appeared many times. This chain connects TRBV6-5 to TRBJ1-4, with 8 bases fitting TRBD1. CDR3 length: 15 residues. V gave up 6 bases and J gave up 4 bases; unmatched junction bases: 7. Germline CDR1 MNHEY, CDR2 SVGAGI. CDR3 sequence (DNA): TGTGCCAGCAGCCAGGGGGCGCATGGTAATGAAAAACTGTTTTTT. Encoded protein: CASSQGAHGNEKLFF.

This clonotype showed up many times. The rearrangement uses TRBV6-5 and TRBJ1-5, with D uncertain. Germline V gene sequence: CDR1 MNHEY, CDR2 SVGAGI. This CDR3 region has 14 residues. The V gene lost 4 bases and the J gene lost 5 bases, with 12 bases spanning the gap. CDR3: CASSSEKRDQPQHF. CDR3 bases: TGTGCCAGCAGTTCAGAGAAAAGGGATCAGCCCCAGCATTTT.

This clonotype was picked up many times. The genes are TRBV6-1 and TRBJ1-3, with D possibly matching TRBD1 (6 bases). Per the germline V gene, CDR1 is MNHNS and CDR2 is SASEGT. The CDR3 length is 16 residues. With 4 bases removed from V and 1 base from J, the gap between germline ends came to 14 bases. The CDR3 is CASSAWGGRSGNTIYF. The CDR3 DNA sequence: TGTGCCAGCAGTGCATGGGGGGGCCGGTCTGGAAACACCATATATTTT.

This clonotype was recorded only once. V gene TRBV20-1 combines with J gene TRBJ1-6; D may be TRBD1 (5 bases). With 3 bases removed from V and 13 bases from J, the gap between germline ends came to 16 bases. Germline V gene lookup returns CDR1 DFQATT and CDR2 SNEGSKA (reference sequence). The CDR3 contains 13 residues. The CDR3 spells CSASSRENQPLHF. In DNA, the CDR3 is TGCAGTGCTAGCAGCAGGGAGAATCAGCCCCTCCACTTT.

This clonotype was observed many times. The chain employs TRBV6-5 and TRBJ2-1; D is unclear. The V end was cut by 7 bases, the J end by 8 bases, with 9 bases between. CDR1 MNHEY and CDR2 SVGAGI come from the germline V gene. The CDR3 runs 11 residues. CDR3 sequence (DNA): TGTGCCAGCATCGGCGCCGATGAGCAGTTCTTC. It encodes CASIGADEQFF.

Ten or more counts support this clonotype. The rearrangement joins TRBV7-3 to TRBJ2-5; 9 bases align to TRBD2. Germline CDR1 SGHTA, CDR2 FQGTGA. V dropped 2 bases and J dropped 1; count of bases not matched to a gene: 8. This CDR3 contains 17 residues. In DNA, the CDR3 is TGTGCCAGCAGCTTATTCCCTAGCGGGGCTAGCCAAGAGACCCAGTACTTC. This gives the protein CASSLFPSGASQETQYF.

This clonotype occurred a few times. The chain employs TRBV6-5 and TRBJ1-2, with D tentatively TRBD1 (5 bases). The germline CDR1 and CDR2 sequences are MNHEY and SVGAGI. The ends were cut back, 10 bases at V and 5 bases at J, with 29 bases in the middle. This CDR3 spans 17 amino acids. This CDR3 is CATATAGTPRLLYGYTF. Written as DNA, the CDR3 is TGTGCCACCGCGACCGCCGGGACTCCGCGACTTTTATATGGCTACACCTTC.

This clonotype was found many times. V gene TRBV20-1 combines with J gene TRBJ2-5; 8 nucleotides agree with TRBD2. This CDR3 is 13 amino acids long. Losses at the gene ends were 4 bases for V and 2 bases for J; bases not matched to a gene: 3. The germline gives CDR1 DFQATT, CDR2 SNEGSKA (reference sequence). CDR3 in DNA: TGCAGTGCTACCGGGGGGGGACAAGAGACCCAGTACTTC. It codes for CSATGGGQETQYF.

This clonotype has at least ten counts. The chain has TRBV2 and TRBJ2-1; 7 nucleotides line up with TRBD1. The germline gives CDR1 SNHLY, CDR2 FYNNEI. The CDR3 has 15 residues. V was clipped by 6 bases and J by 0 bases; unmatched bases: 5. The CDR3 sequence: CASRGQQSSYNEQFF. The DNA for the CDR3 is TGTGCCAGCAGGGGACAGCAGAGCTCCTACAATGAGCAGTTCTTC.